The 8 T cell receptor beta chains presented below share a single source sample, sequenced in a study of blood T cell repertoires in COVID-19. Clones were read by immunoSEQ multiplex PCR, and TCRdb kept only the in-frame ones, dropping some. There are more than 95,000 clones in the sample; just over 90% occur only once, and less than 2% lies in the top ten. Sequenced material: peripheral blood. Source of these receptors: a human donor with active COVID-19. The donor label of this sample is uncertain.

V gene TRBV6-6 combines with J gene TRBJ1-1; 11 bases agree with TRBD1. The germline CDR1 and CDR2 sequences are MNHNY and SVGAGI (reference sequence). V lost 5 bases to trimming and J lost 0 bases; unmatched junction nucleotides: 11. The CDR3 is 18 amino acids. CDR3 sequence: CASSPSGTGGVMNTEAFF. The CDR3 DNA reads TGTGCCAGCAGTCCTTCCGGGACAGGGGGGGTGATGAACACTGAAGCTTTCTTT.

The genes are TRBV30 and TRBJ1-4; 10 bases match TRBD1. V trimming: 3 bases; J trimming: 8 bases; junction bases outside the gene matches: 6. CDR1 is GTSNPN and CDR2 is SVGIG in the germline V gene (reference sequence). The CDR3 runs 14 residues. The CDR3 spells CAWRRDRGYEKLFF. CDR3 DNA sequence: TGTGCCTGGAGGAGGGACAGGGGTTACGAAAAACTGTTTTTT. Using reference TRBV30 and TRBJ1-4 for the parts outside the CDR3, the full variable domain is SQTIHQWPATLVQPVGSPLSLECTVEGTSNPNLYWYRQAAGRGLQLLFYSVGIGQISSEVPQNLSASRPQDRQFILSSKKLLLSDSGFYLCAWRRDRGYEKLFFGSGTQLSVL.

The genes are TRBV5-1 and TRBJ2-2; TRBD1 might be the D (7 bases). The CDR3 has 15 residues. The V gene's germline CDR1 is SGHRS and CDR2 YFSETQ. V shed 7 bases and J shed 3 bases, with 16 bases lying between them. CDR3 sequence: CASGRGRGDTGELFF. CDR3 nucleotides: TGCGCCAGCGGACGGGGCAGGGGGGACACCGGGGAGCTGTTTTTT.

The sample holds many counts of this clone. The V gene is TRBV7-2, the J gene TRBJ2-1; 10 bases match TRBD2. V trimming: 2 bases; J trimming: 5 bases; junction bases outside the gene matches: 6. Per germline, CDR1 SGHTA and CDR2 FQGNSA. The CDR3 runs to 16 residues. CDR3 nucleotides: TGTGCCAGCAGCTTATCGCGGACTAGCGGACACAATGAGCAGTTCTTC. Protein product: CASSLSRTSGHNEQFF. Using reference TRBV7-2 and TRBJ2-1 for the parts outside the CDR3, the full variable domain is GAGVSQSPSNKVTEKGKDVELRCDPISGHTALYWYRQSLGQGLEFLIYFQGNSAPDKSGLPSDRFSAERTGGSVSTLTIQRTQQEDSAVYLCASSLSRTSGHNEQFFGPGTRLTVL.

This CDR3 reads CASSLRTSRIYEQYF. As DNA, the CDR3 is TGTGCCAGCAGTCTACGGACTAGTCGCATCTACGAGCAGTACTTC. The chain combines TRBV27 with TRBJ2-7; 7 bases fit TRBD2. Germline CDR1 is MNHEY and CDR2 is SMNVEV (reference sequence). The CDR3 loop spans 15 amino acids. The ends lost 5 bases at V and 3 bases at J; junction bases unmatched: 10.

The chain links TRBV9 to TRBJ1-1; D is unresolved. This CDR3 spans 15 amino acids. With 0 bases removed from V and 6 bases from J, the gap between germline ends came to 15 bases. CDR1 is SGDLS, CDR2 YYNGEE, per germline. Here the CDR3 DNA reads TGTGCCAGCAGCGTAGGGCGGAGTAGCGGCGCTGAAGCTTTCTTT. This encodes CASSVGRSSGAEAFF.

On this clone: One end of the junction does not line up with germline, which may come from a read error. The rearrangement links TRBV19 to TRBJ1-5; D is perhaps TRBD1 (6 bases). The CDR3 runs to 15 residues. Germline V CDR1 and CDR2: LNHDA, SQIVND (reference sequence). The CDR3, as DNA: TGTGCAAGTAGGGGAGGGGGACTCAGCAATCAGCCCCAGCATTTT. Encoded protein: CASRGGGLSNQPQHF.

On this clone: Mismatch with germline at one junction end may stem from a read error. J is TRBJ1-2 and V is TRBV28; 9 positions agree with TRBD1. Germline V lookup: CDR1 MDHEN, CDR2 SYDVKM. The CDR3 covers 14 residues. The CDR3 sequence is CASQTGGINYDYTF. The CDR3 coding sequence is TGTGCCAGTCAGACAGGGGGTATTAACTATGACTACACCTTC.